This passage covers 18 T cell receptor beta chains from one sample sequenced in a study of shared clonotypes between healthy human individuals. TCRdb's table, derived via immunoSEQ multiplex PCR, lists solely in-frame clones and lacks some. The sample contains fewer than 600,000 clones, roughly 79% of which appear only once. The sample was PBMCs. All receptors come from a woman in her thirties or forties in good health. Some clones in this sample may be carry-over from other donors' samples.

The chain uses TRBV25-1 and TRBJ2-3, with TRBD1 matching 8 bases. This CDR3 comprises 11 residues. V gave up 10 bases and J gave up 8 bases; unmatched junction bases: 5. Germline CDR1 MGHDK, CDR2 SYGVNS. CDR3 coding DNA: TGTGCCATCTCGACAGGGGTTACGCAGTATTTT. Its translation: CAISTGVTQYF.

The V call is TRBV6-4, the J call TRBJ2-2; unclear D gene. Germline CDR1 MRHNA, CDR2 SNTAGT. This CDR3 comprises 12 residues. V was trimmed by 0 bases and J by 5 bases, leaving 1 base between them. Here the CDR3 DNA reads TGTGCCAGCAGTGACTCAACCGGGGAGCTGTTTTTT. Translation: CASSDSTGELFF.

The chain is built from TRBV19 and TRBJ2-5; no definite D call. Germline CDR1 is LNHDA and CDR2 is SQIVND (reference sequence). The ends were cut back, 2 bases at V and 0 bases at J, with 4 bases in the middle. The CDR3 extends over 13 amino acids. The CDR3 protein is CASSIRNQETQYF. CDR3 bases: TGTGCCAGTAGTATACGGAACCAAGAGACCCAGTACTTC. Together with reference TRBV19 and TRBJ2-5, the CDR3 gives the full variable domain: DGGITQSPKYLFRKEGQNVTLSCEQNLNHDAMYWYRQDPGQGLRLIYYSQIVNDFQKGDIAEGYSVSREKKESFPLTVTSAQKNPTAFYLCASSIRNQETQYFGPGTRLLVL.

This sequence joins TRBV18 and TRBJ2-2; D is possibly TRBD1 (6 bases). CDR1 and CDR2 from the germline V gene are KGHSH and LQKENI. The CDR3 is 16 amino acids. V lost 3 bases to trimming and J lost 1 base, with 12 bases between them. CDR3 in amino acids: CASSPTRQENTGELFF. DNA of the CDR3: TGTGCCAGCTCACCCACCAGACAGGAGAACACCGGGGAGCTGTTTTTT. The full variable domain, completed using reference TRBV18 and TRBJ2-2, is NAGVMQNPRHLVRRRGQEARLRCSPMKGHSHVYWYRQLPEEGLKFMVYLQKENIIDESGMPKERFSAEFPKEGPSILRIQQVVRGDSAAYFCASSPTRQENTGELFFGEGSRLTVL.

This clone has at least ten counts. The V and J genes are TRBV9 and TRBJ2-1; a weak D match, TRBD2 (6 bases). The CDR3 extends over 16 amino acids. V lost 4 bases and J lost 1, with 15 bases in between. Germline lookup yields CDR1 SGDLS and CDR2 YYNGEE. CDR3: CASSPRGSESYNEQFF. The CDR3 nucleotides read TGTGCCAGCAGCCCCCGGGGGAGCGAATCCTACAATGAGCAGTTCTTC.

This clone has more than one count but fewer than ten. J is TRBJ1-1 and V is TRBV5-1; tentatively, D is TRBD1 (6 bases). CDR3 length equals 15 residues. Germline CDR1 is SGHRS and CDR2 is YFSETQ. Trimming removed 2 bases at V and 2 bases at J, with 13 bases between. The CDR3 is CASSLTGTYNTEAFF. In DNA form, the CDR3 reads TGCGCCAGCAGCTTAACCGGGACATATAACACTGAAGCTTTCTTT.

The rearrangement uses TRBV4-1 and TRBJ2-7; TRBD2 aligns across 12 bases. CDR1 is MGHRA and CDR2 is YSYEKL in the germline V gene. V dropped 2 bases and J dropped 7; count of bases not matched to a gene: 3. CDR3 length: 14 residues. The CDR3 reads CASSQPTSGREQYF. The CDR3 DNA reads as TGCGCCAGCAGCCAACCGACTAGCGGGAGAGAGCAGTACTTC.

V usage is TRBV4-1 and J usage is TRBJ2-1; weak D call: TRBD2 (6 bases). V lost 2 bases, J lost 7 bases, and 15 bases lay in between. CDR3 length: 15 residues. Germline-derived CDR1 and CDR2 are MGHRA and YSYEKL. Here the CDR3 reads CASSQSAGYPNEQFF. The CDR3 nucleotides are TGCGCCAGCAGCCAATCAGCGGGTTACCCTAATGAGCAGTTCTTC.

This clone was detected a few times. This rearrangement joins TRBV5-1 to TRBJ2-7, with 8 bases identical to TRBD2. V gave up 5 bases and J gave up 6 bases; unmatched junction bases: 10. This CDR3 spans 14 amino acids. Germline V gives CDR1 SGHRS, CDR2 YFSETQ. The CDR3 is CASSVSSGSREQYF. The CDR3 DNA follows: TGCGCCAGCAGTGTTTCAAGCGGGAGTCGCGAGCAGTACTTC.

This clone occurred once. The chain is built from TRBV11-3 and TRBJ1-5; 7 bases agree with TRBD1. This CDR3 is built from 17 residues. V dropped 5 bases and J dropped 0; count of bases not matched to a gene: 10. Germline loops: CDR1 SGHNT, CDR2 YENEEA. CDR3 DNA sequence: TGTGCCAGCAGCCGCCGGACAGGCTGGTATAGCAATCAGCCCCAGCATTTT. This codes for CASSRRTGWYSNQPQHF.

This clone was counted a single time. This rearrangement joins TRBV25-1 to TRBJ1-2, with D tentatively TRBD1 (6 bases). Trimming removed 2 bases at V and 8 bases at J, with 18 bases between. The CDR3 extends over 15 amino acids. CDR1 and CDR2 from the germline V gene are MGHDK and SYGVNS. The CDR3 is CASSEEDSLVGGYTF. The CDR3 DNA follows: TGTGCCAGCAGTGAAGAGGACAGTCTTGTAGGCGGCTACACCTTC.

The chain carries TRBV10-3 and TRBJ2-5; 12 bases are shared with TRBD1. V lost 5 bases, J lost 5 bases, and 6 bases stayed unmatched. From germline, CDR1 is ENHRY and CDR2 SYGVKD. The CDR3 covers 15 residues. The CDR3: CAISRGTGGGETQYF. CDR3 DNA sequence: TGTGCCATCAGTCGCGGGACAGGGGGCGGGGAGACCCAGTACTTC.

The V gene is TRBV29-1, the J gene TRBJ2-7, with D tentatively TRBD1 (5 bases). The V and J ends lost 1 base and 2 bases respectively, with 12 bases between them. The CDR3 consists of 14 residues. Germline CDR1 SQVTM, CDR2 ANQGSEA. The CDR3 coding sequence is TGCAGCGTTGAAGGGTCAGGGATGACCTACGAGCAGTACTTC. It codes for CSVEGSGMTYEQYF.

The chain links TRBV18 to TRBJ2-1, with a tentative D call TRBD1 (6 bases). The CDR3 has 14 residues. Germline CDR1 reads KGHSH; CDR2 reads LQKENI. V shed 3 bases and J shed 5 bases, with 11 bases lying between them. The CDR3, as DNA: TGTGCCAGCTCACCCGCCAGGGGTCACAATGAGCAGTTCTTC. It is translated as CASSPARGHNEQFF.

This clone was picked up one time. The chain combines TRBV15 with TRBJ2-2; possible D gene TRBD2, 6 bases. The germline V gene encodes CDR1 LNHNV and CDR2 YYDKDF (reference sequence). The V end lost 1 base, the J end lost 0 bases, and 9 bases lay between the germline ends. The length of the CDR3 is 16 residues. The chain's CDR3 is CATSRGASANTGELFF. For the CDR3, the DNA is TGTGCCACCAGCAGAGGGGCTAGCGCGAACACCGGGGAGCTGTTTTTT.

The rearrangement uses TRBV7-9 and TRBJ2-1; no reliable D call. The CDR3 totals 14 residues. Germline CDR1 SEHNR, CDR2 FQNEAQ (reference sequence). V was clipped by 1 base and J by 4 bases, with 8 bases between them. Here the CDR3 DNA reads TGTGCCAGCAGCTTAGTCGCGTTATACAATGAGCAGTTCTTC. Translating gives CASSLVALYNEQFF.

This clone has a count of ten or more. The chain employs TRBV5-1 and TRBJ1-4, with TRBD1 matching over 9 bases. With V trimmed by 5 bases and J by 8 bases, 7 bases remained unmatched. CDR1 and CDR2 (germline): SGHRS, YFSETQ. CDR3 size: 14 residues. The CDR3 region is CASRIGTGREKLFF. In DNA, the CDR3 is TGCGCCAGCAGGATCGGGACAGGGCGGGAAAAACTGTTTTTT.

The V and J genes are TRBV6-5 and TRBJ2-7; TRBD1 or TRBD2 may be the D gene (5 bases each). The V and J ends lost 3 bases and 2 bases respectively, with 11 bases between them. The CDR3 runs 14 residues. Germline CDR1 and CDR2: MNHEY and SVGAGI. CDR3 DNA: TGTGCCAGCAGTTATTTTGGGGGTCCCTACGAGCAGTACTTC. Translated: CASSYFGGPYEQYF.